The 6 T cell receptor beta chains reported below all come from one sample, sequenced in a study of T cells in Graves' hyperthyroidism and ophthalmopathy. Using RNA transcripts as the source, TCR beta CDR3 regions were amplified. Using the HTBI primer set, a first-round RT-PCR was run on the TCR CDR3. TCRdb re-analysed the multiplex PCR reads in MiXCR, keeping a single row per CDR3 protein. The sample includes roughly 380,000 distinct CDR3 sequences, roughly 13% seen only once; the top ten take 4% to 6.5%. The specimen sequenced was blood. These receptors were collected from a young woman with Graves' hyperthyroidism.

At least ten counts were recorded for this clonotype. The chain links TRBV15 to TRBJ2-5; TRBD2 is a possible D gene (5 bases). The CDR3 loop spans 17 amino acids. V was pared by 0 bases and J by 1 base, with 15 bases between. Germline V gene sequence: CDR1 LNHNV, CDR2 YYDKDF (reference sequence). This CDR3 reads CATSRDRGSSSQETQYF. The CDR3, as DNA: TGTGCCACCAGCAGAGATCGGGGTTCTAGCTCCCAAGAGACCCAGTACTTC.

Ten or more counts support this clonotype. The V gene is TRBV6-5, the J gene TRBJ2-3; perhaps TRBD2 as D (5 bases). V was shortened by 2 bases and J by 0 bases, with 18 bases between the two germline ends. The germline gives CDR1 MNHEY, CDR2 SVGAGI. The CDR3 has 18 residues. The chain's CDR3 is CASSYEVASHTSTDTQYF. DNA of the CDR3: TGTGCCAGCAGTTACGAAGTCGCTAGCCACACGAGCACAGATACGCAGTATTTT.

This clonotype showed up just a few times. The DNA for the CDR3 is TGTGCCAGCAGCTCAAGGACAGGGGCCTACACCGGGGAGCTGTTTTTT. It is translated as CASSSRTGAYTGELFF. This chain connects TRBV11-2 to TRBJ2-2; 9 bases are a match to TRBD1. Germline CDR1 SGHAT, CDR2 FQNNGV. The CDR3 extends over 16 amino acids. J gave up 3 bases and V 4 bases, and 6 bases lay outside the gene matches.

This clonotype was detected many times. The V and J genes are TRBV9 and TRBJ1-2; D might be TRBD1 (5 bases). CDR3 length equals 15 residues. Germline CDR1 is SGDLS and CDR2 is YYNGEE. Trimming stripped 3 bases from V and 2 bases from J, with 14 bases between. Here the CDR3 DNA reads TGTGCCAGCAGCGGGGGACTGAGGGAGAACTATGGCTACACCTTC. It is translated as CASSGGLRENYGYTF.

The rearrangement uses TRBV28 and TRBJ2-1; 8 bases are a match to TRBD2. CDR1 is MDHEN, CDR2 SYDVKM, per germline. V shed 6 bases, J shed 0 bases, and the junction held 4 bases outside the gene matches. This CDR3 comprises 15 residues. CDR3 sequence reads: CASRSGTSSYNEQFF. CDR3 nucleotides: TGTGCCAGCAGGTCCGGGACTAGCTCCTACAATGAGCAGTTCTTC.

This clonotype has at least ten counts. This chain joins TRBV6-5 and TRBJ1-3; D is possibly TRBD1 (5 bases). V lost 0 bases and J lost 4, with 13 bases in between. CDR1 and CDR2 (germline): MNHEY, SVGAGI. The CDR3 has 16 residues. Here the CDR3 reads CASSYSMQGAGNTIYF. Here the CDR3 DNA reads TGTGCCAGCAGTTACTCGATGCAGGGTGCAGGAAACACCATATATTTT.